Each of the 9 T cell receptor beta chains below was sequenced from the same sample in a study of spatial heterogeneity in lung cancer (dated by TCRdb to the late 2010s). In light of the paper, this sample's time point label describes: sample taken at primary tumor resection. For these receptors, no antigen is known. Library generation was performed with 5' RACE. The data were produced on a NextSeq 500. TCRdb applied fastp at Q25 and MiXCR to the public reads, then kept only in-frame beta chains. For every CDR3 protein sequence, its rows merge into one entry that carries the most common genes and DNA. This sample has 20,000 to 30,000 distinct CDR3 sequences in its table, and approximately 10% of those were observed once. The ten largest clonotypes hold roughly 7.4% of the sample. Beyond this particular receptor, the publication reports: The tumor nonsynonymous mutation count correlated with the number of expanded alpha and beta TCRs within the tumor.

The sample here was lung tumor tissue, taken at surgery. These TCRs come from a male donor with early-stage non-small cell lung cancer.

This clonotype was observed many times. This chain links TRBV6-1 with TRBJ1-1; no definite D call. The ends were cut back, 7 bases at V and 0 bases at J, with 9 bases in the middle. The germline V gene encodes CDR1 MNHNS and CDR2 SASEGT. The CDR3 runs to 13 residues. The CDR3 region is CASNLIMNTEAFF. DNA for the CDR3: TGTGCCAGCAATTTGATCATGAACACTGAAGCTTTCTTT.

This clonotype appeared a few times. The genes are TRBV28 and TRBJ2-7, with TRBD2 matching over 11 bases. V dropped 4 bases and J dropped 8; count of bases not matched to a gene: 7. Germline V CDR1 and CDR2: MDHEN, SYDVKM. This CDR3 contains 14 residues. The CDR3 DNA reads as TGTGCCAGCAGTTACACGACTAGCGGGAAGCAGCAGTACTTC. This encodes CASSYTTSGKQQYF.

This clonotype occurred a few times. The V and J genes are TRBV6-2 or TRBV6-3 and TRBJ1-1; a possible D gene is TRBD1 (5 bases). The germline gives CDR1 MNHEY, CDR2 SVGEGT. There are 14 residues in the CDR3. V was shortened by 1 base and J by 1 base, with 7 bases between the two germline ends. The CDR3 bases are TGTGCCAGCAGTTACTGGGGGAAGAACACTGAAGCTTTCTTT. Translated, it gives CASSYWGKNTEAFF.

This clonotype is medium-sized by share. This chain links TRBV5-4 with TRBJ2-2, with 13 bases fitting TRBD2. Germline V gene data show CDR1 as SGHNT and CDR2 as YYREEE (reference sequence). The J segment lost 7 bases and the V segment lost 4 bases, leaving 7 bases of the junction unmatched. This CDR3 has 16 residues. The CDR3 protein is CASSDTSGRALGELFF. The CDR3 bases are TGTGCCAGCAGCGACACTAGCGGGAGGGCCCTCGGGGAGCTGTTTTTT. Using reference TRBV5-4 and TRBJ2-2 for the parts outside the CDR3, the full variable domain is ETGVTQSPTHLIKTRGQQVTLRCSSQSGHNTVSWYQQALGQGPQFIFQYYREEENGRGNFPPRFSGLQFPNYSSELNVNALELDDSALYLCASSDTSGRALGELFFGEGSRLTVL.

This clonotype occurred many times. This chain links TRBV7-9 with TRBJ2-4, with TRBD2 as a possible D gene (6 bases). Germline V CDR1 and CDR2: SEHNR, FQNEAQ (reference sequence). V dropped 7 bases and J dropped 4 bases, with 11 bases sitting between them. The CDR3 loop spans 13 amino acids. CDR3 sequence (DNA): TGTGCCAGCACCCTGGGGACTAAAAACATTCAGTACTTC. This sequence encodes CASTLGTKNIQYF. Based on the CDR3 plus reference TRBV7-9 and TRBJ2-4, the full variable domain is DTGVSQNPRHKITKRGQNVTFRCDPISEHNRLYWYRQTLGQGPEFLTYFQNEAQLEKSRLLSDRFSAERPKGSFSTLEIQRTEQGDSAMYLCASTLGTKNIQYFGAGTRLSVL.

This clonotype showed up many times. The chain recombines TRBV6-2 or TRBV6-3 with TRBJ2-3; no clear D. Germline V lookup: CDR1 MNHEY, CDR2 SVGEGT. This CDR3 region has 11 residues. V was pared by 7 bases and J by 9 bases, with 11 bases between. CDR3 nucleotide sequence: TGTGCCAGCACAGGCAAGATAACGCAGTATTTT. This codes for CASTGKITQYF.

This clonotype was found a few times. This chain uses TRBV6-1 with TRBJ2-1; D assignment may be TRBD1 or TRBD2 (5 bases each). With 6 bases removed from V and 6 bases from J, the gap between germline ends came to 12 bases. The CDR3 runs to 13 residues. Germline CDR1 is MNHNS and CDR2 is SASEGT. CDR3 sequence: CASRPVGVNEQFF. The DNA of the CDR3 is TGTGCCAGCAGGCCCGTGGGGGTCAATGAGCAGTTCTTC.

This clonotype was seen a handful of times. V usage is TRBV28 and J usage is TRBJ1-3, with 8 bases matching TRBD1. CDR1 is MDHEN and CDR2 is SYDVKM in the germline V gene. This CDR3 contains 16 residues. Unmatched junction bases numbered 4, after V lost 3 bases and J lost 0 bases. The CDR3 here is CASSFHRGISGNTIYF. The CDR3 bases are TGTGCCAGCAGTTTCCACAGGGGGATCTCTGGAAACACCATATATTTT.

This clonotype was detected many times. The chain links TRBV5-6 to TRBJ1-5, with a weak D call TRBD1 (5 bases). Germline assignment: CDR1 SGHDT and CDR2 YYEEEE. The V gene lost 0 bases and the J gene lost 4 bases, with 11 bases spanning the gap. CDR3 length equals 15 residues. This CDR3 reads CASSLGQIPNQPQHF. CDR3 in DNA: TGTGCCAGCAGCTTGGGACAGATCCCAAATCAGCCCCAGCATTTT.